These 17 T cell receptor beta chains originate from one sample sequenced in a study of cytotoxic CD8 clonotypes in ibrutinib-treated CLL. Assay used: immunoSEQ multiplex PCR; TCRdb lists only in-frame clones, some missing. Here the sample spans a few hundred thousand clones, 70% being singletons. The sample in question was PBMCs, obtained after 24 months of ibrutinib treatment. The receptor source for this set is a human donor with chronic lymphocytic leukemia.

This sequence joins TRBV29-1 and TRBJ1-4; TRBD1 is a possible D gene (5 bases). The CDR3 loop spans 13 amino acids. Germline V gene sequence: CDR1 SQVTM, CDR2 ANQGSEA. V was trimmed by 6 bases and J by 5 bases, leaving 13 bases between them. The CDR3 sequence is CSVAGQENEKLFF. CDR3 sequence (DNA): TGCAGCGTGGCGGGGCAGGAGAATGAAAAACTGTTTTTT. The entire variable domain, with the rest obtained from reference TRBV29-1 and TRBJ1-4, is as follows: SAVISQKPSRDICQRGTSLTIQCQVDSQVTMMFWYRQQPGQSLTLIATANQGSEATYESGFVIDKFPISRPNLTFSTLTVSNMSPEDSSIYLCSVAGQENEKLFFGSGTQLSVL.

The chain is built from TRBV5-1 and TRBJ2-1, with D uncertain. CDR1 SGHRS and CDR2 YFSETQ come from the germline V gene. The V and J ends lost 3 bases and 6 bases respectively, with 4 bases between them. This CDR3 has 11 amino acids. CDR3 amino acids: CASSSLNEQFF. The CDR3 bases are TGCGCCAGCAGCTCTCTCAATGAGCAGTTCTTC.

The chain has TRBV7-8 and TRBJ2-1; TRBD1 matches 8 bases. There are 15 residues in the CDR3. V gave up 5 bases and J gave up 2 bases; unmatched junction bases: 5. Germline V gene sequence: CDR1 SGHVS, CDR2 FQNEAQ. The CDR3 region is CASSIGQGPYNEQFF. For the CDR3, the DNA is TGTGCCAGCAGCATCGGACAGGGCCCCTACAATGAGCAGTTCTTC.

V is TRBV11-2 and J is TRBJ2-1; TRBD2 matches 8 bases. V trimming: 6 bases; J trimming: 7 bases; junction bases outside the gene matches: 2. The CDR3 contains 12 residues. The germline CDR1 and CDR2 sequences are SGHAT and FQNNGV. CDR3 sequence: CASRIAGNEQFF. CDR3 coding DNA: TGTGCCAGCAGAATAGCGGGGAATGAGCAGTTCTTC. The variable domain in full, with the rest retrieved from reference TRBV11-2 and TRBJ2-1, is EAGVAQSPRYKIIEKRQSVAFWCNPISGHATLYWYQQILGQGPKLLIQFQNNGVVDDSQLPKDRFSAERLKGVDSTLKIQPAKLEDSAVYLCASRIAGNEQFFGPGTRLTVL.

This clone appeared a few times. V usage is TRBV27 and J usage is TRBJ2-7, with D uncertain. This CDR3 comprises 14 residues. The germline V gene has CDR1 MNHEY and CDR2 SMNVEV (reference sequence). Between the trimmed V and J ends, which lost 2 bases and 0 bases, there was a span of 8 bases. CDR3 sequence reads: CASSLRGISYEQYF. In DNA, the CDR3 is TGTGCCAGCAGTTTACGTGGTATCTCCTACGAGCAGTACTTC.

CDR3 protein: CASSPGGGASGNTIYF. CDR3 coding DNA: TGTGCCAGCAGCCCGGGAGGTGGGGCCTCTGGAAACACCATATATTTT. V is TRBV7-2 and J is TRBJ1-3; a weak D match, TRBD1 (5 bases). V lost 5 bases and J lost 0, with 14 bases in between. The CDR3 is 16 amino acids. Germline lookup yields CDR1 SGHTA and CDR2 FQGNSA.

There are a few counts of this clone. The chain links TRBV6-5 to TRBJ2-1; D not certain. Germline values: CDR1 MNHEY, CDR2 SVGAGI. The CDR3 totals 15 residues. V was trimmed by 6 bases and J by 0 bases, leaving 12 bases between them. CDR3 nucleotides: TGTGCCAGCAGCCCAAGCGTGAGCTCCTACAATGAGCAGTTCTTC. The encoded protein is CASSPSVSSYNEQFF.

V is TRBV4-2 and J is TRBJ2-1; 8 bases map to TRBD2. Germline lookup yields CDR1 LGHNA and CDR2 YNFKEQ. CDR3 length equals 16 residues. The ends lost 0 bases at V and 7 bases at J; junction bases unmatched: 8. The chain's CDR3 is CASSQDRTSPWNEQFF. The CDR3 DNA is TGTGCCAGCAGCCAAGATCGGACTAGCCCTTGGAATGAGCAGTTCTTC.

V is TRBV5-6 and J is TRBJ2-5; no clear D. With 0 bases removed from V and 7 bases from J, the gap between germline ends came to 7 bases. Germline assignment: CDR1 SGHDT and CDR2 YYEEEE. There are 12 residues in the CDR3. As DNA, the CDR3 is TGTGCCAGCAGCTTGGGGATGAGGACCCAGTACTTC. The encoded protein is CASSLGMRTQYF.

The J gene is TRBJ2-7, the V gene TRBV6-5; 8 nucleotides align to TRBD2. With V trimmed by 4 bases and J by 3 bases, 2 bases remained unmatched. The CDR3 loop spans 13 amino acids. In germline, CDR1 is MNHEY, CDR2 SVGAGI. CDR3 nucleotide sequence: TGTGCCAGCAGTTTGAGCGGGAGCTACGAGCAGTACTTC. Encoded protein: CASSLSGSYEQYF.

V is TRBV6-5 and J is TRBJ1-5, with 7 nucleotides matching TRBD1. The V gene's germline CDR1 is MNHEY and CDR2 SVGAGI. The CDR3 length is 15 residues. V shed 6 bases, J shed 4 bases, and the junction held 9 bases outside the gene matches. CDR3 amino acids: CASRPRDRPNQPQHF. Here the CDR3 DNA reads TGTGCCAGCAGACCCCGGGACAGACCTAATCAGCCCCAGCATTTT.

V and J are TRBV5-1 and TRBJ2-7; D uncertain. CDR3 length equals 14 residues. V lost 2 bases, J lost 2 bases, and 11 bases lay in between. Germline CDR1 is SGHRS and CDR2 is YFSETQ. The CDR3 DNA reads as TGCGCCAGCAGCTTAGAAGACAACACCTACGAGCAGTACTTC. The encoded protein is CASSLEDNTYEQYF.

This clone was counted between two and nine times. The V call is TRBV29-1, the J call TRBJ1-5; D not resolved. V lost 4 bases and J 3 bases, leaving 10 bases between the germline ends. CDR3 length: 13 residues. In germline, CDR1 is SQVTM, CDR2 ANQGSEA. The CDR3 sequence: CSVVEGVNQPQHF. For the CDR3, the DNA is TGCAGCGTTGTCGAGGGAGTCAATCAGCCCCAGCATTTT.

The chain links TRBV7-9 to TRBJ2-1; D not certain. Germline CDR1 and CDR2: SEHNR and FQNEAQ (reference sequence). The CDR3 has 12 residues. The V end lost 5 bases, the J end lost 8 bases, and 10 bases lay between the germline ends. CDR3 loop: CASSPRPDEQFF. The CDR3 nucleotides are TGTGCCAGCAGCCCCCGACCAGATGAGCAGTTCTTC.

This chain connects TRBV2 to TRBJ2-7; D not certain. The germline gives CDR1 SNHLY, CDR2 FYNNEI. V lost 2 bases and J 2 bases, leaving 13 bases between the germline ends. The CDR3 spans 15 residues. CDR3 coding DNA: TGTGCCAGCAGTGAACTTGGTAATGGGGCCTACGAGCAGTACTTC. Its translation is CASSELGNGAYEQYF.

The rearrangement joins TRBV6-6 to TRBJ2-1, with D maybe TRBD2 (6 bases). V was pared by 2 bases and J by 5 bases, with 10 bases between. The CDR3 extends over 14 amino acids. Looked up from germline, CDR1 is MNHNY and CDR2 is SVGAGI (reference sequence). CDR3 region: CASSYGGNDNEQFF. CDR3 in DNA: TGTGCCAGCAGTTACGGCGGGAATGACAATGAGCAGTTCTTC.

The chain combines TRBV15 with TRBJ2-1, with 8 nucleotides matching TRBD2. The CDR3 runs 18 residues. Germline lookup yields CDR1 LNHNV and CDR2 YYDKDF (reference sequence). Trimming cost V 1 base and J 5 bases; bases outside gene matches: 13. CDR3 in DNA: TGTGCCACCAGCAGAGTCCGGGAGTTATCGCGGGGGGACAATGAGCAGTTCTTC. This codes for CATSRVRELSRGDNEQFF.